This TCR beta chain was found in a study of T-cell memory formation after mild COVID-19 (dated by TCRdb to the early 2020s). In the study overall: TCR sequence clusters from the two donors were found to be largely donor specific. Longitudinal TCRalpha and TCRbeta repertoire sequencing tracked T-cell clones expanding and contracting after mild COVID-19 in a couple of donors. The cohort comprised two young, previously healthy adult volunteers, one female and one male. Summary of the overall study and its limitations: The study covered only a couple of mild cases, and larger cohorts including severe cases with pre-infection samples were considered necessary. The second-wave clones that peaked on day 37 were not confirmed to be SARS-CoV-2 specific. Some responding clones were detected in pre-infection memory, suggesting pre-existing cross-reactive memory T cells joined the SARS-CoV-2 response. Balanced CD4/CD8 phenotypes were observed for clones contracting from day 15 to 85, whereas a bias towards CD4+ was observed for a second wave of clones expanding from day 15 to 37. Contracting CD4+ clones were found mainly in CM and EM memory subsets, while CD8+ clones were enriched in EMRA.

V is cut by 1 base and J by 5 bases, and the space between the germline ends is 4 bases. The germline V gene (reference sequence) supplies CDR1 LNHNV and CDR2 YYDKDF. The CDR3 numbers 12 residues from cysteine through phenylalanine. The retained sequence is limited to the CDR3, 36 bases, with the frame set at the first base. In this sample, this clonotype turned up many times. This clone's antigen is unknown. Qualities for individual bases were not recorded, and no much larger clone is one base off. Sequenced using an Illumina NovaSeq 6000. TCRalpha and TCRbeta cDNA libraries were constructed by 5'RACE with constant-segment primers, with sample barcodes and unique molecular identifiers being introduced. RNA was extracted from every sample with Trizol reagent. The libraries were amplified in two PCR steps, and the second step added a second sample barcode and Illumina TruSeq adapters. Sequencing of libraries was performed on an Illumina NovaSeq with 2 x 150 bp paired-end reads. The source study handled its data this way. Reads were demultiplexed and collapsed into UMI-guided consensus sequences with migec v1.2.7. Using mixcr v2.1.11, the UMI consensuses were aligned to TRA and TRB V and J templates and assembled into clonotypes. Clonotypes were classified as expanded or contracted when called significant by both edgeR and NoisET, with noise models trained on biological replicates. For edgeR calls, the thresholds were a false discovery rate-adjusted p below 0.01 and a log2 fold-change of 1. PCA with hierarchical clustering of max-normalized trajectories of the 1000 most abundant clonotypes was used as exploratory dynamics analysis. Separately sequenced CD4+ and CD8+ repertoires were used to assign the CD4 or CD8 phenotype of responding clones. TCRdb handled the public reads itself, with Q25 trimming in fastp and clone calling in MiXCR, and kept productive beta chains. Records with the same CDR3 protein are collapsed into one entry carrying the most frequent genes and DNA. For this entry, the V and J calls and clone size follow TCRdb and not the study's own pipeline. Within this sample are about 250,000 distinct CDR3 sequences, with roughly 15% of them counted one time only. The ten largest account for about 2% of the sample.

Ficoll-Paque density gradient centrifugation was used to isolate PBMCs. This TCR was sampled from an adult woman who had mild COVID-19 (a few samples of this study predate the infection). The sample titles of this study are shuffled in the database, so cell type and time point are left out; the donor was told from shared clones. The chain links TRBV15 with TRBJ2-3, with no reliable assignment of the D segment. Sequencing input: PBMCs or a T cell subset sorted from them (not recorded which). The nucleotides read TGTGCCACCAGCAGAGTAAAAGATACGCAGTATTTT. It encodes CATSRVKDTQYF.